The rows below give T cell receptor beta chains drawn from one sample of a study of blood T cell repertoires in COVID-19. The protocol was immunoSEQ multiplex PCR, while the TCRdb copy is restricted to in-frame clones and leaves out a portion. The sample has under 300,000 clones, 75% to 90% seen once. Sequences were obtained from PBMCs or T cells enriched from blood (not recorded which). These receptors came from a woman aged 40 to 50 with acute COVID-19. CDR3s include the opening cysteine and the closing phenylalanine or tryptophan. A D gene is named only where the DNA matches it firmly. Some rows have no size entry. The others give once, few or many, or a class for an expanded clone.

v_gene	d_gene	abundance	j_gene	CDR3nt	CDR3aa
TRBV4-2	-	-	TRBJ1-5	TGTGCCAGCAGCTTATCCGACAGTAATCAGCCCCAGCATTTT	CASSLSDSNQPQHF
TRBV14	-	few	TRBJ1-2	TGTGCCAGCAGCCAAGATCGGGGGTATGGCTACACCTTC	CASSQDRGYGYTF
TRBV5-6	-	-	TRBJ2-2	TGTGCCAGCAGCTTGGTCGTCGGGGAGCTGTTTTTT	CASSLVVGELFF
TRBV5-1	-	once	TRBJ2-1	TGCGCCAGCAGCCAACAGTTGAGCTCCTACAATGAGCAGTTCTTC	CASSQQLSSYNEQFF
TRBV11-3	TRBD2	-	TRBJ2-2	TGTGCCAGCAGCTTAGGAGGACTAGCGGGATTTGCCGGGGAGCTGTTTTTT	CASSLGGLAGFAGELFF
TRBV7-9	-	-	TRBJ2-1	TGTGCCAGCAGCGTAAAAATAAATACAGGGAATGAGCAGTTCTTC	CASSVKINTGNEQFF
TRBV28	TRBD1	few	TRBJ2-7	TGTGCCAGCAGGGACAGGGGGAACGAGCAGTACTTC	CASRDRGNEQYF
TRBV7-9	-	-	TRBJ2-2	TGTGCCAGCAGGGAGGATCTCAACACCGGGGAGCTGTTTTTT	CASREDLNTGELFF
TRBV3-1/TRBV3-2	-	-	TRBJ1-5	TGTGCCAGCAGCCAAGCGGGGGTGACGGGAGGTCAGCCCCAGCATTTT	CASSQAGVTGGQPQHF
TRBV6-4	TRBD1	-	TRBJ2-1	TGTGCCAGCAGCGTAACAGGGGGTTCCTACAATGAGCAGTTCTTC	CASSVTGGSYNEQFF
TRBV6-5	TRBD1	-	TRBJ2-3	TGTGCCAGCAGATCCGGACAGGGGGCATCGGATACGCAGTATTTT	CASRSGQGASDTQYF
TRBV19	-	few	TRBJ1-2	TGTGCCAGTAGCCCCAAGGACGGGATCTATGGCTACACCTTC	CASSPKDGIYGYTF
TRBV6-5	TRBD1	-	TRBJ2-7	TGTGCCAGCAGGAAGTTGGGACAGAACGAGCAGTACTTC	CASRKLGQNEQYF
TRBV3-1/TRBV3-2	TRBD2	-	TRBJ2-1	TGTGCCAGCAGCCAAGGACTAGCGGGAGGGTCAAATGAGCAGTTCTTC	CASSQGLAGGSNEQFF
TRBV11-2	TRBD1	once	TRBJ1-3	TGTGCCAGCAGCTTGGGACAGGGCAACTCTGGAAACACCATATATTTT	CASSLGQGNSGNTIYF
TRBV10-1	-	-	TRBJ2-1	TGCGCCAGCAGTGAGTCGTACGGAGGAGGTGAGCAGTTCTTC	CASSESYGGGEQFF
TRBV6-6	TRBD2	few	TRBJ2-5	TGTGCCAGCAGAAAACCCGGACTAGCGGCCCAAGAGACCCAGTACTTC	CASRKPGLAAQETQYF